Listed below are T cell receptor beta chains from one sample, sequenced in a study of cytomegalovirus exposure and HLA in healthy donors. Assay used: immunoSEQ multiplex PCR; TCRdb lists only in-frame clones, some missing. Of 110,000 to 150,000 clones listed, 84% are singletons. Material for sequencing was PBMCs. The receptors were sampled from a woman in her thirties in good health and CMV-seronegative. The CDR3 runs from the conserved cysteine through the conserved F or W. D genes are given only for firm matches. The listing skips clone size in some rows; elsewhere it reads once, few, many or a size class.

length | J | size | V | D | DNA | CDR3
13 | TRBJ2-5 | . | TRBV18 | . | TGTGCCAGCTCACCACGACAGAAAGAGACCCAGTACTTC | CASSPRQKETQYF
14 | TRBJ2-2 | . | TRBV5-1 | . | TGCGCCAGCAGCTTGAATGAGTACACCGGGGAGCTGTTTTTT | CASSLNEYTGELFF
15 | TRBJ2-1 | . | TRBV5-1 | TRBD2 | TGCGCCAGCAGCTTTAGCGGGGGGCCTAACAATGAGCAGTTCTTC | CASSFSGGPNNEQFF
14 | TRBJ1-6 | . | TRBV11-2 | . | TGTGCCAGCAGCTATCTATCCGGGAATTCACCCCTCCACTTT | CASSYLSGNSPLHF
12 | TRBJ1-2 | few | TRBV19 | . | TGTGCCAGTAGTACGGACAAACCTGGCTACACCTTC | CASSTDKPGYTF
15 | TRBJ1-2 | . | TRBV15 | TRBD1 | TGTGCCACCAGCAGACCGGGACAGTTTACCTATGGCTACACCTTC | CATSRPGQFTYGYTF
15 | TRBJ1-1 | once | TRBV5-1 | . | TGCGCCAGCAGCTTGGGCGGGGTCGAGAACACTGAAGCTTTCTTT | CASSLGGVENTEAFF
16 | TRBJ2-1 | . | TRBV5-4 | TRBD2 | TGTGCCAGCAGCGGGAGCGGGGGGAGCTCCTACAATGAGCAGTTCTTC | CASSGSGGSSYNEQFF
13 | TRBJ1-1 | few | TRBV4-2 | . | TGTGCCAGCAGCCAAGATAGGGGATTGGAAGCTTTCTTT | CASSQDRGLEAFF
13 | TRBJ1-4 | . | TRBV19 | TRBD1 | TGTGCCAGTAGTAGATCCGGGACAGGGGAACTGTTTTTT | CASSRSGTGELFF
13 | TRBJ1-2 | few | TRBV27 | TRBD1 | TGTGCCAGCAGTTTATCACGGACAGGGGACTACACCTTC | CASSLSRTGDYTF
16 | TRBJ1-2 | . | TRBV18 | . | TGTGCCAGCTCACCAGATTTCTCCGGGACTCTTGATGGCTACACCTTC | CASSPDFSGTLDGYTF
15 | TRBJ1-1 | . | TRBV15 | TRBD1 | TGTGCCACCAGCCCGCGAACGGGACAGGGTACTGAAGCTTTCTTT | CATSPRTGQGTEAFF
14 | TRBJ1-1 | few | TRBV19 | . | TGTGCCAGTAGTCCCTTGCGAGGAAGGACTGAAGCTTTCTTT | CASSPLRGRTEAFF
16 | TRBJ1-2 | . | TRBV11-2 | TRBD1 | TGTGCCAGCAGCTTAGATTCGGGGACAGGCGCCTATGGCTACACCTTC | CASSLDSGTGAYGYTF
13 | TRBJ1-6 | few | TRBV2 | . | TGTGCCAGCATCCTGAGGGGGAATTCACCCCTCCACTTT | CASILRGNSPLHF
13 | TRBJ2-4 | . | TRBV5-1 | . | TGCGCCAGCAGCTTGGACCCGAGGGTCATTCAGTACTTC | CASSLDPRVIQYF
14 | TRBJ2-2 | few | TRBV7-7 | . | TGTGCCAGCAGATCGGACACCAACACCGGGGAGCTGTTTTTT | CASRSDTNTGELFF
15 | TRBJ2-7 | . | TRBV27 | . | TGTGCCAGCAGTTTGGCGGGGGCGCTTACCTACGAGCAGTACTTC | CASSLAGALTYEQYF
14 | TRBJ1-4 | . | TRBV7-9 | TRBD1 | TGTGCCAGCAGCTTCGACAGGGTGGGAGAAAAACTGTTTTTT | CASSFDRVGEKLFF
15 | TRBJ2-1 | . | TRBV7-2 | . | TGTGCCAGCAGCCAACAGGGAATTAATTACAATGAGCAGTTCTTC | CASSQQGINYNEQFF
13 | TRBJ2-2 | . | TRBV6-6 | . | TGTGCCAGCAGTTATACAGGGTCCGGGGAGCTGTTTTTT | CASSYTGSGELFF
17 | TRBJ1-1 | . | TRBV7-9 | . | TGTGCCAGCAGCTTAGCTGGGTGGAGGGGCATGAACACTGAAGCTTTCTTT | CASSLAGWRGMNTEAFF
16 | TRBJ2-3 | . | TRBV9 | TRBD1 | TGTGCCAGCAGCGGTAGAGGGACAGGGAGCACAGATACGCAGTATTTT | CASSGRGTGSTDTQYF
13 | TRBJ2-7 | . | TRBV18 | . | TGTGCCAGCTCACCGTCACCGGGAACGGAGCAGTACTTC | CASSPSPGTEQYF
15 | TRBJ1-6 | . | TRBV5-1 | TRBD1 | TGCGCCAGCAGATCCGGGACAGCGAATAATTCACCCCTCCACTTT | CASRSGTANNSPLHF
14 | TRBJ2-2 | . | TRBV10-2 | . | TGCGCCAGCGCAGGCGGGGAGATCACCGGGGAGCTGTTTTTT | CASAGGEITGELFF
15 | TRBJ2-1 | . | TRBV27 | . | TGTGCCAGCAGTTTAGCTAGAGCTAGTTACAATGAGCAGTTCTTC | CASSLARASYNEQFF
13 | TRBJ1-2 | . | TRBV6-1 | . | TGTGCCAGCAGTGAGCGGGTCGGCAGGAGCTACACCTTC | CASSERVGRSYTF
11 | TRBJ2-1 | . | TRBV2 | . | TGTGCCAGCATGGTGATAGTGGCGGAGTTCTTC | CASMVIVAEFF
14 | TRBJ1-2 | few | TRBV29-1 | . | TGCAGCGTTGTCCAGACGGGACTCGGCTATGGCTACACCTTC | CSVVQTGLGYGYTF
15 | TRBJ1-3 | . | TRBV7-8 | . | TGTGCCAGCAGCCCTCGTTGGACATCCGGAAACACCATATATTTT | CASSPRWTSGNTIYF
14 | TRBJ1-5 | . | TRBV5-6 | . | TGTGCCAGCAGCTTGACAGGGCGGGATCAGCCCCAGCATTTT | CASSLTGRDQPQHF
15 | TRBJ1-4 | . | TRBV7-9 | . | TGTGCCAGCAGCTTACGACAATTATCACATGAAAAACTGTTTTTT | CASSLRQLSHEKLFF
14 | TRBJ2-1 | . | TRBV28 | TRBD2 | TGTGCCAGCAGTCCCGGGGGGGGTTACAATGAGCAGTTCTTC | CASSPGGGYNEQFF
17 | TRBJ2-3 | once | TRBV7-2 | TRBD2 | TGTGCCAGCAGCTTAGTGGCTAGCGGGGGTATTGCAGATACGCAGTATTTT | CASSLVASGGIADTQYF
14 | TRBJ2-7 | . | TRBV11-1 | TRBD1 | TGTGCCAGCAGCTTAGAACAGGGGGCGAACGAGCAGTACTTC | CASSLEQGANEQYF
19 | TRBJ1-2 | . | TRBV4-3 | . | TGCGCCAGCAGCCAAGATCCAGAAGGGGTAGTCTTAAGGGATGAAGGCTACACCTTC | CASSQDPEGVVLRDEGYTF
12 | TRBJ1-2 | . | TRBV19 | . | TGTGCCAGTAGAACAGAAAACTATGGCTACACCTTC | CASRTENYGYTF
12 | TRBJ2-3 | . | TRBV2 | TRBD1 | TGTGCCAGCGGACAGGACGCACCCACGCAGTATTTT | CASGQDAPTQYF
15 | TRBJ1-1 | . | TRBV2 | TRBD1 | TGTGCCAGCAGCGGACAGGGGGGACTTAACACTGAAGCTTTCTTT | CASSGQGGLNTEAFF
16 | TRBJ2-5 | . | TRBV5-8 | . | TGTGCCAGCAGCCGAGACCCACAGGGTCGGGGAGAGACCCAGTACTTC | CASSRDPQGRGETQYF
13 | TRBJ2-5 | . | TRBV7-3 | TRBD2 | TGTGCCAGCAGCTCCTCGGACGGGGGGGCCCAGTACTTC | CASSSSDGGAQYF
15 | TRBJ1-1 | . | TRBV27 | TRBD1 | TGTGCCAGCAGTCTTAGACAGGGGGTGAACACTGAAGCTTTCTTT | CASSLRQGVNTEAFF
16 | TRBJ2-1 | . | TRBV2 | TRBD1 | TGTGCCAGCAGTGAAACCGGGACAGGGGGTACTAATGAGCAGTTCTTC | CASSETGTGGTNEQFF
15 | TRBJ2-1 | . | TRBV2 | TRBD2 | TGTGCCAGCGGGGAAATAGCGGGGGGCGAGGATGAGCAGTTCTTC | CASGEIAGGEDEQFF